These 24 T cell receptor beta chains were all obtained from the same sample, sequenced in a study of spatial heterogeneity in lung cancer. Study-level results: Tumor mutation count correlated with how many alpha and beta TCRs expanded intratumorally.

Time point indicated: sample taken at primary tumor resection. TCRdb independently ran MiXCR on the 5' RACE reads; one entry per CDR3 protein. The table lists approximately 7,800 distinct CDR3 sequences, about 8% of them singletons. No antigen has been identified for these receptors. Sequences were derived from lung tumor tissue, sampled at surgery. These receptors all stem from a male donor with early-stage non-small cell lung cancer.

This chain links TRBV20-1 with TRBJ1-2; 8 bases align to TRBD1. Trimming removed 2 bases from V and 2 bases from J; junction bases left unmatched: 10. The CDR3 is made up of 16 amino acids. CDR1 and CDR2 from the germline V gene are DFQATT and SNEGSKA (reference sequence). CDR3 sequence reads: CSARLSGGQGNYGYTF. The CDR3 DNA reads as TGCAGTGCTAGACTATCAGGGGGCCAAGGGAACTATGGCTACACCTTC.

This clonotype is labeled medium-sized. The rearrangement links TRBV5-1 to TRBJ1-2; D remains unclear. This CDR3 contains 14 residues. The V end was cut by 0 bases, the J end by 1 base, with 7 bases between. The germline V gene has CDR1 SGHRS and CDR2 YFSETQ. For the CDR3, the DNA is TGCGCCAGCAGCTTGGCGGAAGTTAACTATGGCTACACCTTC. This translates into CASSLAEVNYGYTF.

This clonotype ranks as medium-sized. The CDR3 loop is CASSPTGGAYEQYF. CDR3 nucleotide sequence: TGTGCCAGCAGCCCGACAGGGGGGGCCTACGAGCAGTACTTC. This sequence joins TRBV7-2 and TRBJ2-7, with 9 positions matching TRBD1. The V segment lost 5 bases and the J segment 2 bases; nucleotides outside the gene matches: 4. The CDR3 covers 14 residues. Germline assignment: CDR1 SGHTA and CDR2 FQGNSA.

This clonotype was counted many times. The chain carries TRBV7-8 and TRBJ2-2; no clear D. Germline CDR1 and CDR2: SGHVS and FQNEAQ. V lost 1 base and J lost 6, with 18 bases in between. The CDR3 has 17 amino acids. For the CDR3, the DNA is TGTGCCAGCAGCTTAGAGGAAGGCAGGTCGAAGGCCGGGGAGCTGTTTTTT. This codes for CASSLEEGRSKAGELFF. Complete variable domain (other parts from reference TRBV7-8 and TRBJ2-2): GAGVSQSPRYKVAKRGQDVALRCDPISGHVSLFWYQQALGQGPEFLTYFQNEAQLDKSGLPSDRFFAERPEGSVSTLKIQRTQQEDSAVYLCASSLEEGRSKAGELFFGEGSRLTVL.

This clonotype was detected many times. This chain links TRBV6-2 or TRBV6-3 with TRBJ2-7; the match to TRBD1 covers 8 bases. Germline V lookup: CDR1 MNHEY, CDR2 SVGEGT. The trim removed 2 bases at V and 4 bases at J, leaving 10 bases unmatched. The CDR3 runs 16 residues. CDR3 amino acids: CASSYTTGELWYEQYF. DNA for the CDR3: TGTGCCAGCAGTTACACGACAGGGGAGCTTTGGTACGAGCAGTACTTC.

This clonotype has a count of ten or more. As DNA, the CDR3 is TGTGCCAGCAGCCCTCCGGGTGCAGCTCGGGGGGATGAAAAACTGTTTTTT. Amino acid sequence: CASSPPGAARGDEKLFF. The rearrangement links TRBV9 to TRBJ1-4; TRBD1 is a possible D gene (5 bases). Germline V lookup: CDR1 SGDLS, CDR2 YYNGEE. This CDR3 is built from 17 residues. Deletions cut 4 bases from V and 6 bases from J, with 22 bases between. Full variable domain (missing parts from reference TRBV9 and TRBJ1-4): DSGVTQTPKHLITATGQRVTLRCSPRSGDLSVYWYQQSLDQGLQFLIQYYNGEERAKGNILERFSAQQFPDLHSELNLSSLELGDSALYFCASSPPGAARGDEKLFFGSGTQLSVL.

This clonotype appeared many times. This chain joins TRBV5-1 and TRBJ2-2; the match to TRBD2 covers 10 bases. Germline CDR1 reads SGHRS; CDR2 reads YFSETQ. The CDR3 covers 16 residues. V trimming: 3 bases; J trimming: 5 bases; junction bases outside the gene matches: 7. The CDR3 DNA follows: TGCGCCAGCAGCTCTAGAGCGGGAGGGCCGACCGGGGAGCTGTTTTTT. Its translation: CASSSRAGGPTGELFF.

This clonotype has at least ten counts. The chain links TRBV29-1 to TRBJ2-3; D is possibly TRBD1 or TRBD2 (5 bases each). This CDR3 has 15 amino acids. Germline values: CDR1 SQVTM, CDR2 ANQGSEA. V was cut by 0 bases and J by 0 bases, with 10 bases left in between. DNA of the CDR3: TGCAGCGTTGAAGATGGGGGTTTTAGCACAGATACGCAGTATTTT. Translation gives CSVEDGGFSTDTQYF.

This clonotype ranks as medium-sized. DNA for the CDR3: TGTGCCAGCAGATCGGACACCTCAGATACGCAGTATTTT. It specifies CASRSDTSDTQYF. The genes are TRBV28 and TRBJ2-3; tentative D call: TRBD1 (5 bases). The CDR3 contains 13 residues. V lost 6 bases and J 4 bases, leaving 11 bases between the germline ends. Germline loops: CDR1 MDHEN, CDR2 SYDVKM.

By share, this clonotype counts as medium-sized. CDR3 in DNA: TGCAGTGCTAGCCCCGGGACTAGTACCGCAGATACGCAGTATTTT. As protein: CSASPGTSTADTQYF. This sequence joins TRBV20-1 and TRBJ2-3; 8 bases align to TRBD2. The V segment lost 3 bases and the J segment 4 bases; nucleotides outside the gene matches: 9. Germline CDR1 DFQATT, CDR2 SNEGSKA (reference sequence). The CDR3 contains 15 residues.

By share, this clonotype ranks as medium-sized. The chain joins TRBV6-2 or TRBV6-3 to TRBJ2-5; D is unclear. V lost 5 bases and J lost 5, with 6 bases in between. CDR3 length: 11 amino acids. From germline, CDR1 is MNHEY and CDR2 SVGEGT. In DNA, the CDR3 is TGTGCCAGCAGTCCAAGGGAGACCCAGTACTTC. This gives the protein CASSPRETQYF.

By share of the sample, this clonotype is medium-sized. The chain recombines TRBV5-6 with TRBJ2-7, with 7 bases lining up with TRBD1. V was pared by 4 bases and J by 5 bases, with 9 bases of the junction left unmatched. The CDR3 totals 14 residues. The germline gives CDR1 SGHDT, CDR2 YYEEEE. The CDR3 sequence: CASSGSTGIDEQYF. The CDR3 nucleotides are TGTGCCAGCAGCGGCTCGACAGGGATTGACGAGCAGTACTTC. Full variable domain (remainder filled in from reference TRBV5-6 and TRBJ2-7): DAGVTQSPTHLIKTRGQQVTLRCSPKSGHDTVSWYQQALGQGPQFIFQYYEEEERQRGNFPDRFSGHQFPNYSSELNVNALLLGDSALYLCASSGSTGIDEQYFGPGTRLTVT.

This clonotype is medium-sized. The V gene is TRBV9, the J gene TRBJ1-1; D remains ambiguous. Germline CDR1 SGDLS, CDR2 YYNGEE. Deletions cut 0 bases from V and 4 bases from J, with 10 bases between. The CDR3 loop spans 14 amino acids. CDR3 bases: TGTGCCAGCAGCGTAGGCCCCGAGGGCACTGAAGCTTTCTTT. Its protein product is CASSVGPEGTEAFF.

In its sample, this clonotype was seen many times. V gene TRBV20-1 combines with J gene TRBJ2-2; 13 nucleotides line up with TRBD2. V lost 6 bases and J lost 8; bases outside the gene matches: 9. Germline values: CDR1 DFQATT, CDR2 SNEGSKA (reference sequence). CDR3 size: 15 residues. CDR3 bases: TGCAGTGCAAGGAGGACTAGCGGGAGTAAAGGGGAGCTGTTTTTT. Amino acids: CSARRTSGSKGELFF.

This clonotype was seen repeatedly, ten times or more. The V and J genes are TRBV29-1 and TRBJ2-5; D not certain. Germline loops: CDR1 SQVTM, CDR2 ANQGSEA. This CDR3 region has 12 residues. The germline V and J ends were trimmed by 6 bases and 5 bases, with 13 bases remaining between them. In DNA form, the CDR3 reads TGCAGCGTGGGTAGCCTTATCGAGACCCAGTACTTC. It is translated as CSVGSLIETQYF.

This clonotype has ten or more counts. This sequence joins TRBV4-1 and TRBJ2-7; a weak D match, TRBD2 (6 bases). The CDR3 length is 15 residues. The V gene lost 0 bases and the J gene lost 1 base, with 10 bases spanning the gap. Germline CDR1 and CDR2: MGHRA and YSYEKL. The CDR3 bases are TGCGCCAGCAGCCAAGATAGCGGCAAGTCCTACGAGCAGTACTTC. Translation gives CASSQDSGKSYEQYF.

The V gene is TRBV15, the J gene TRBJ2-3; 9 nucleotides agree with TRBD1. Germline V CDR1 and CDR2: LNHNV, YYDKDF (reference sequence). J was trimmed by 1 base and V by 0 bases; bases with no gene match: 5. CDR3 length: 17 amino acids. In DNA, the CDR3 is TGTGCCACCAGCAGAGATTTCGGGACAGGGCGCACAGATACGCAGTATTTT. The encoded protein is CATSRDFGTGRTDTQYF.

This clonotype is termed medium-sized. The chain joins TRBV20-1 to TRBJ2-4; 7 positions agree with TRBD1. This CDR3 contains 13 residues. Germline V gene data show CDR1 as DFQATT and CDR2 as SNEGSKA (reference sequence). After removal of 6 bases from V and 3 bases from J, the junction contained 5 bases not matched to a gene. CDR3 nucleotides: TGCAGTGCCCCCGCAGGGGGCAAAAACATTCAGTACTTC. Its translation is CSAPAGGKNIQYF.

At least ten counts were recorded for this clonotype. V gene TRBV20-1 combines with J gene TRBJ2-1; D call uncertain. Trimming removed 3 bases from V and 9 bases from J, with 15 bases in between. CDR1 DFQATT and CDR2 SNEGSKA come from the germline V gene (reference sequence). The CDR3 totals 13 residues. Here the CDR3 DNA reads TGCAGTGCTAGGGCTCCTAGAACGGTTGAGCAGTTCTTC. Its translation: CSARAPRTVEQFF.

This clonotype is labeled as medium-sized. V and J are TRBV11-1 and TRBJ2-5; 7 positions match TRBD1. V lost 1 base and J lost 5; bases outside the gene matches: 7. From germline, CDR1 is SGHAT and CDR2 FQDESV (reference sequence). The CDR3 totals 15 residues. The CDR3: CASSLERTGSETQYF. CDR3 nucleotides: TGTGCCAGCAGCTTAGAGCGGACAGGATCCGAGACCCAGTACTTC.

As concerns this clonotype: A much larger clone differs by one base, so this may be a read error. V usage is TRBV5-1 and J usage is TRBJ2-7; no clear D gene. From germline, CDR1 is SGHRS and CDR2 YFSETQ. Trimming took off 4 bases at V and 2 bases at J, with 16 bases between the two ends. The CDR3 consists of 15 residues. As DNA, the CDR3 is TGCGCCAGCAGCCCCATCGAGAAGGCCCCCTACGAGCAGTACTTC. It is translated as CASSPIEKAPYEQYF.

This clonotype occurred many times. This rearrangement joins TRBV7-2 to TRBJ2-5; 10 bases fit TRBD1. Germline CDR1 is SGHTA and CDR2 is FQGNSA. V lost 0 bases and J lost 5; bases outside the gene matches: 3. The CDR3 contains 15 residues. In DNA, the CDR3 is TGTGCCAGCAGCTTAGCCGGGACAGGGGAGGAGACCCAGTACTTC. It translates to CASSLAGTGEETQYF. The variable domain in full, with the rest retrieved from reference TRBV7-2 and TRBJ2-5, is GAGVSQSPSNKVTEKGKDVELRCDPISGHTALYWYRQSLGQGLEFLIYFQGNSAPDKSGLPSDRFSAERTGGSVSTLTIQRTQQEDSAVYLCASSLAGTGEETQYFGPGTRLLVL.

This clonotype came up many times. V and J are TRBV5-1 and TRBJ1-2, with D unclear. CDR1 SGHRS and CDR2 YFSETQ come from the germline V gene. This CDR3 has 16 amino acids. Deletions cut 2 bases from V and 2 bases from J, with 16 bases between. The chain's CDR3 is CASSFPQDGGNYGYTF. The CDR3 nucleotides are TGCGCCAGCAGCTTCCCCCAAGACGGCGGAAACTATGGCTACACCTTC.

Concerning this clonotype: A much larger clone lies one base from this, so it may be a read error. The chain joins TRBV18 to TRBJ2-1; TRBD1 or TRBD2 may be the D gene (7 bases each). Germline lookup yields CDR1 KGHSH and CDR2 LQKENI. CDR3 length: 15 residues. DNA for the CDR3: TGTGCCAGCACACCGGGGGAGGGGGCCCACAATGAGCAGTTCTTC. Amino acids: CASTPGEGAHNEQFF.